One sample yielded the 3 T cell receptor beta chains listed below, sequenced in a study of cytomegalovirus exposure and HLA in healthy donors (dated by TCRdb to about 2017). Library preparation used the immunoSEQ multiplex PCR assay. For the multiplex PCR, a mixture combining 60 forward primers for TCR Vbeta segments and 13 reverse primers for TCR Jbeta segments was used. TCRdb stores this immuneACCESS table with in-frame sequences only. Part of the clones is absent; in the studies checked, under half of the shortfall reflects unresolved V genes, and no reason is known for the rest. Within this sample are more than 95,000 clones, with about four fifths of them counted one time only. The ten largest clonotypes hold approximately 3.5% of the sample. Sequencing was performed on PBMCs. These receptors all come from a woman aged 40-49 years in good health and CMV-seropositive.

The chain has TRBV10-3 and TRBJ2-7, with D possibly matching TRBD1 (6 bases). This CDR3 is built from 15 residues. Germline V gives CDR1 ENHRY, CDR2 SYGVKD. The germline V and J ends were trimmed by 2 bases and 1 base, with 12 bases remaining between them. This CDR3 reads CAISENGGQSYEQYF. The CDR3 DNA sequence: TGTGCCATCAGTGAGAATGGGGGCCAGTCCTACGAGCAGTACTTC.

The chain carries TRBV9 and TRBJ2-2; 8 nucleotides align to TRBD2. This CDR3 comprises 21 residues. Germline V gene sequence: CDR1 SGDLS, CDR2 YYNGEE. V lost 3 bases to trimming and J lost 1 base; unmatched junction nucleotides: 20. In DNA, the CDR3 is TGTGCCAGCAGCGCGCCTTTTGGTAGCGGGACTACCTGGGGGAACACCGGGGAGCTGTTTTTT. Translated: CASSAPFGSGTTWGNTGELFF.

This sequence joins TRBV2 and TRBJ2-4, with D tentatively TRBD2 (6 bases). This CDR3 contains 11 residues. Germline CDR1 is SNHLY and CDR2 is FYNNEI. The V end lost 7 bases, the J end lost 5 bases, and 6 bases lay between the germline ends. CDR3 in amino acids: CASTGENIQYF. The CDR3 DNA reads TGTGCCAGCACGGGGGAAAACATTCAGTACTTC.